The present T cell receptor (beta chain) was sequenced within a study of blood T cell repertoires in COVID-19. J lost 1 base, V lost 3 bases, and 3 bases had no gene match. Per germline, CDR1 SGDLS and CDR2 YYNGEE. The CDR3 runs to 15 residues. Repertoires were generated with immunoSEQ multiplex PCR, while TCRdb's copy carries only in-frame clones and drops some. The data show approximately 270,000 clones, approximately 85% seen once. The chain joins TRBV9 to TRBJ2-4, with TRBD1 matching over 8 bases. The TCR originated in a woman in her thirties who had recovered from COVID-19. Sequences were obtained from PBMCs or T cells enriched from blood (not recorded which). The CDR3 loop reads CASSEDRAAKNIQYF. The DNA for the CDR3 is TGTGCCAGCAGCGAGGACAGGGCGGCCAAAAACATTCAGTACTTC.